This note documents a single TCR beta chain sequence. The data were produced by immunoSEQ multiplex PCR, yet TCRdb's version contains in-frame clones alone and is incomplete. This table holds about 99,000 clones, roughly 90% found once. This entry comes from a study of T cell responses to AZD1222 COVID-19 vaccine. It was second doses at about 4 or about 12 weeks that were pooled. The material was peripheral blood, obtained 28 days after the second AZD1222 dose. The source is an adult who received the AZD1222 COVID-19 vaccine.

The CDR3 here is CASTPPKGASTEAFF. CDR3 nucleotides: TGTGCCAGCACCCCCCCCAAGGGGGCGAGCACTGAAGCTTTCTTT. This rearrangement joins TRBV6-5 to TRBJ1-1, with TRBD1 matching over 7 bases. This CDR3 has 15 residues. The germline gives CDR1 MNHEY, CDR2 SVGAGI. After removal of 7 bases from V and 4 bases from J, the junction contained 12 bases not matched to a gene.